These 6 T cell receptor beta chains originate from one sample sequenced in a study of spatial heterogeneity in lung cancer (dated by TCRdb to about 2019). Library prep was done by 5' RACE. The sequencer listed for this sample is NextSeq 500. TCRdb itself trimmed the public reads at Q25 with fastp, ran MiXCR and retained productive beta chains. Identical CDR3 protein sequences are pooled into one entry, listed with their most common genes and DNA. In this sample the table shows 40,000 or so distinct CDR3 sequences, about 10% of which occur a single time. The ten largest clones add up to 17% of the sample. The meaning of the sample's time point label: blood at routine non-recurrence follow-up after resection. The source was PBMCs, collected at follow-up. These receptors came from a female donor with early-stage non-small cell lung cancer.

This clonotype showed up many times. The chain links TRBV23-1 to TRBJ2-7; TRBD1 matches at 7 bases. TRBV23-1 is placed among ORFs of uncertain function. The V segment lost 3 bases and the J segment 0 bases; nucleotides outside the gene matches: 8. The CDR3 loop spans 16 amino acids. CDR3 sequence reads: CASSHKTGECSYEQYF. The DNA of the CDR3 is TGCGCCAGCAGTCACAAAACAGGGGAATGCTCCTACGAGCAGTACTTC.

This clonotype turned up a few times. V is TRBV28 and J is TRBJ2-2, with D perhaps matching TRBD1 or TRBD2 (6 bases each). CDR1 is MDHEN and CDR2 is SYDVKM in the germline V gene. This CDR3 spans 17 amino acids. V dropped 4 bases and J dropped 5 bases, with 20 bases sitting between them. The CDR3 bases are TGTGCCAGCAGTTCTCCAGGGGATAGCCGGGGGACCGGGGAGCTGTTTTTT. It specifies CASSSPGDSRGTGELFF.

This clonotype was picked up many times. The V gene is TRBV5-6, the J gene TRBJ2-7; a possible D gene is TRBD1 (6 bases). This CDR3 has 13 residues. Germline CDR1 reads SGHDT; CDR2 reads YYEEEE. Trimming took 4 bases from V and 2 from J, leaving 10 bases between them. CDR3 in amino acids: CASSRQGTYEQYF. DNA of the CDR3: TGTGCCAGCAGCCGCCAGGGGACCTACGAGCAGTACTTC.

This clonotype was picked up a small number of times. The chain combines TRBV7-2 with TRBJ2-7; TRBD2 agrees at 11 bases. CDR1 and CDR2 (germline): SGHTA, FQGNSA. The V segment lost 5 bases and the J segment 2 bases; nucleotides outside the gene matches: 2. CDR3 size: 14 residues. CDR3 protein: CASSTSGGPYEQYF. The DNA for the CDR3 is TGTGCCAGCAGCACTAGCGGGGGACCCTACGAGCAGTACTTC.

This clonotype was seen many times. This sequence joins TRBV2 and TRBJ2-7, with TRBD1 matching 7 bases. The germline V gene has CDR1 SNHLY and CDR2 FYNNEI. The V and J ends lost 6 bases and 6 bases, in that order; junction bases with no gene match: 8. The CDR3 length is 13 residues. The CDR3 protein is CASRGTDLGEQYF. CDR3 DNA: TGTGCCAGCAGGGGGACAGACCTGGGCGAGCAGTACTTC.

To note about this clonotype: A junction end diverges from the germline sequence, so it may reflect a read error. The chain uses TRBV5-6 and TRBJ1-5; no clear D gene. The germline V gene encodes CDR1 SGHDT and CDR2 YYEEEE. The CDR3 is 14 residues long. In nucleotides, the CDR3 is TGTGCCAGCAGCTTGGGACCGACTAATCAGACCCAGCATTTT. The encoded protein is CASSLGPTNQTQHF. Using reference TRBV5-6 and TRBJ1-5 for the parts outside the CDR3, the full variable domain is DAGVTQSPTHLIKTRGQQVTLRCSPKSGHDTVSWYQQALGQGPQFIFQYYEEEERQRGNFPDRFSGHQFPNYSSELNVNALLLGDSALYLCASSLGPTNQTQHFGDGTRLSIL.